This TCR beta chain was recovered during a study of T cell changes during pregnancy in multiple sclerosis. Only in-frame clones appear in the TCRdb table, and some are missing; sequencing was by immunoSEQ multiplex PCR. The data show around 96,000 clones, 90% to 95% seen once. This CDR3 spans 15 amino acids. V was pared by 0 bases and J by 2 bases, with 12 bases between. Per germline, CDR1 SGDLS and CDR2 YYNGEE. V usage is TRBV9 and J usage is TRBJ2-7, with a tentative D call TRBD2 (6 bases). The sequenced sample was peripheral blood, obtained in the third trimester of pregnancy. The TCR comes from a female donor with multiple sclerosis, enrolled in a pregnancy study. This CDR3 reads CASSVDTSPTYEQYF. The CDR3, as DNA: TGTGCCAGCAGCGTAGACACTAGCCCCACCTACGAGCAGTACTTC.